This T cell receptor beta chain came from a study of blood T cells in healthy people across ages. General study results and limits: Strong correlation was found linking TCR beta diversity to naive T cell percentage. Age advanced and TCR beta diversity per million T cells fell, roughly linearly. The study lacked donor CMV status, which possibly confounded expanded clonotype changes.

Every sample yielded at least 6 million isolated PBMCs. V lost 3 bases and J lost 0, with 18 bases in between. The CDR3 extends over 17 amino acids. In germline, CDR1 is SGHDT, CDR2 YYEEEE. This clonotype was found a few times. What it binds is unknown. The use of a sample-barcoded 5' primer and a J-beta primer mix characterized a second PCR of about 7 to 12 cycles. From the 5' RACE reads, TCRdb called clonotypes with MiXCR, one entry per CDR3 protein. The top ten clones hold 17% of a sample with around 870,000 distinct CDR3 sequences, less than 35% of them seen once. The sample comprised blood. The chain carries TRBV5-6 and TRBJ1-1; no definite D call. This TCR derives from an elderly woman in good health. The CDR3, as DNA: TGTGCCAGCAGCTCGTCCGTCGTTCGGGTAATGAACACTGAAGCTTTCTTT. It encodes CASSSSVVRVMNTEAFF. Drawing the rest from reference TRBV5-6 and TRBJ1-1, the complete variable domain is DAGVTQSPTHLIKTRGQQVTLRCSPKSGHDTVSWYQQALGQGPQFIFQYYEEEERQRGNFPDRFSGHQFPNYSSELNVNALLLGDSALYLCASSSSVVRVMNTEAFFGQGTRLTVV.